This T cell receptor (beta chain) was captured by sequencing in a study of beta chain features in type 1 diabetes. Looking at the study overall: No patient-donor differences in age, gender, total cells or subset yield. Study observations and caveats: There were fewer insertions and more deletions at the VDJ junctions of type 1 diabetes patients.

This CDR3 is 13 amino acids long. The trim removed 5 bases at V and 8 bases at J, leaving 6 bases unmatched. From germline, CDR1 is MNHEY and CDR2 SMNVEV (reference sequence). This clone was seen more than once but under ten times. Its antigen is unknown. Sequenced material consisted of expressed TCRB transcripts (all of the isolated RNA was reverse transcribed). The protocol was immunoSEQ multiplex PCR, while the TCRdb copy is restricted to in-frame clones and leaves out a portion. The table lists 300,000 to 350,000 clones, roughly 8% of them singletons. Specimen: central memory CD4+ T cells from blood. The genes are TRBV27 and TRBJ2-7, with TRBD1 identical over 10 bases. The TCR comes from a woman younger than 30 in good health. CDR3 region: CASSDRGRMKQYF. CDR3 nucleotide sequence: TGTGCCAGCAGTGACAGGGGGCGAATGAAGCAGTACTTC.